The entry that follows covers one T cell receptor beta chain sequence. The CDR3 is 16 amino acids. Germline V gene data show CDR1 as LGHNA and CDR2 as YNFKEQ. Between the trimmed V and J ends, which lost 0 bases and 1 base, there was a span of 12 bases. This record comes from a study of blood T cells in healthy people across ages. PCR was performed a second time for about 6 to 12 cycles using a sample-barcoded 5' primer and a J-beta primer mix. MiXCR, applied by TCRdb to the 5' RACE reads, yields one record per CDR3 protein. The data contain around 1,800,000 distinct CDR3 sequences, roughly 43% of them singletons.

Sequenced sample: blood. The receptor's source is a human donor in good health. The gene calls are TRBV4-2 and TRBJ1-2; no definite D call. The CDR3 coding sequence is TGTGCCAGCAGCCAAGATTATGTTGAGGTTAACTATGGCTACACCTTC. Amino acids: CASSQDYVEVNYGYTF.